Following are 11 T cell receptor beta chains from one sample sequenced in a study of shared clonotypes between healthy human individuals. The assay was immunoSEQ multiplex PCR, and TCRdb's table has in-frame clones only and misses some. This sample yields some 2.3 million clones, of which 90% to 95% are seen a single time; about 0.37% belongs to the top ten. Sequenced sample: naive CD4+ T cells from PBMCs. The subset was: CD45RA+ positively selected. The receptors derive from a man younger than 35 in good health. Some clones in this sample may be carry-over from other donors' samples.

The rearrangement joins TRBV6-6 to TRBJ1-2, with TRBD1 matching 11 bases. Germline CDR1 and CDR2: MNHNY and SVGAGI (reference sequence). The CDR3 has 13 residues. V shed 8 bases, J shed 5 bases, and the junction held 4 bases outside the gene matches. CDR3 sequence reads: CASWTGGEYGYTF. CDR3 sequence (DNA): TGTGCCAGCTGGACAGGGGGCGAGTATGGCTACACCTTC.

The chain recombines TRBV7-9 with TRBJ2-7, with D hard to call. V was cut by 8 bases and J by 4 bases, with 9 bases left in between. The CDR3 length is 11 residues. Germline CDR1 and CDR2: SEHNR and FQNEAQ (reference sequence). For the CDR3, the DNA is TGTGCCAGCGGCCTTCGATACGAGCAGTACTTC. Its translation: CASGLRYEQYF.

The chain recombines TRBV11-3 with TRBJ2-3; 13 positions match TRBD2. Per the germline V gene, CDR1 is SGHNT and CDR2 is YENEEA. The V and J ends lost 4 bases and 3 bases, in that order; junction bases with no gene match: 4. The CDR3 sequence is 16 residues long. CDR3 sequence (DNA): TGTGCCAGCAGCTCCGGACTAGCGGGAGTTACAGATACGCAGTATTTT. Protein sequence: CASSSGLAGVTDTQYF. The entire variable domain, with the rest obtained from reference TRBV11-3 and TRBJ2-3, is as follows: EAGVVQSPRYKIIEKKQPVAFWCNPISGHNTLYWYLQNLGQGPELLIRYENEEAVDDSQLPKDRFSAERLKGVDSTLKIQPAELGDSAVYLCASSSGLAGVTDTQYFGPGTRLTVL.

The chain combines TRBV29-1 with TRBJ2-5, with D uncertain. The DNA end is more similar to TRBJ2-7, so the J call may be wrong. CDR3 size: 12 residues. Germline-derived CDR1 and CDR2 are SQVTM and ANQGSEA. This CDR3 reads CSVLTQYYEQYF. In DNA, the CDR3 is TGCAGCGTTTTGACACAATACTACGAGCAGTACTTC.

The chain is built from TRBV7-3 and TRBJ2-1, with D hard to call. Looked up from germline, CDR1 is SGHTA and CDR2 is FQGTGA. The V end lost 3 bases, the J end lost 7 bases, and 4 bases lay between the germline ends. The CDR3 sequence is 11 residues long. The CDR3 sequence: CASSFGNEQFF. CDR3 sequence (DNA): TGTGCCAGCAGCTTCGGGAATGAGCAGTTCTTC.

The chain links TRBV4-3 to TRBJ1-4, with D tentatively TRBD1 (6 bases). V shed 4 bases and J shed 10 bases, with 16 bases lying between them. This CDR3 is 14 amino acids long. Per germline, CDR1 LGHNA and CDR2 YSLEER. As DNA, the CDR3 is TGCGCCAGCAGCCCCCTGGGGACATCGGGAAAACTGTTTTTT. It yields the protein CASSPLGTSGKLFF.

Regarding this clone: This CDR3 is also generated by other DNA sequences in the sample. V and J are TRBV5-4 and TRBJ1-5; 9 nucleotides line up with TRBD1. V was clipped by 5 bases and J by 2 bases; unmatched bases: 2. This CDR3 is built from 14 residues. CDR1 is SGHNT, CDR2 YYREEE, per germline (reference sequence). CDR3: CASSTGGGNQPQHF. The CDR3, as DNA: TGTGCCAGCAGTACAGGGGGCGGCAATCAGCCCCAGCATTTT. Based on the CDR3 plus reference TRBV5-4 and TRBJ1-5, the full variable domain is ETGVTQSPTHLIKTRGQQVTLRCSSQSGHNTVSWYQQALGQGPQFIFQYYREEENGRGNFPPRFSGLQFPNYSSELNVNALELDDSALYLCASSTGGGNQPQHFGDGTRLSIL.

The J gene is TRBJ1-1, the V gene TRBV7-9; D is unresolved. Germline V CDR1 and CDR2: SEHNR, FQNEAQ (reference sequence). This CDR3 spans 13 amino acids. The V end lost 5 bases, the J end lost 11 bases, and 18 bases lay between the germline ends. Written as DNA, the CDR3 is TGTGCCAGCAGCCGCCCTAGGCTCACCGGGGCTTTCTTT. It yields the protein CASSRPRLTGAFF.

This sequence joins TRBV7-8 and TRBJ2-5, with a weak D call TRBD2 (5 bases). This CDR3 comprises 13 residues. Per germline, CDR1 SGHVS and CDR2 FQNEAQ. V lost 4 bases and J lost 2, with 8 bases in between. CDR3 amino acids: CASSSLAQETQYF. CDR3 DNA sequence: TGTGCCAGCAGCTCGCTAGCTCAAGAGACCCAGTACTTC.

This clone occurred once. V and J are TRBV25-1 and TRBJ1-4, with D unclear. Germline CDR1 MGHDK, CDR2 SYGVNS. This CDR3 contains 13 residues. The germline V and J ends were trimmed by 6 bases and 0 bases, with 5 bases remaining between them. The CDR3 protein is CASRRATNEKLFF. The CDR3 region has the DNA TGTGCCAGCAGACGGGCAACTAATGAAAAACTGTTTTTT.

The genes are TRBV30 and TRBJ1-2; tentatively, D is TRBD1 (6 bases). In germline, CDR1 is GTSNPN, CDR2 SVGIG (reference sequence). Trimming took 2 bases from V and 4 from J, leaving 20 bases between them. The CDR3 sequence is 16 residues long. CDR3 sequence: CAWSTAGRGGIYGYTF. As DNA, the CDR3 is TGTGCCTGGAGTACGGCAGGGAGAGGGGGAATCTATGGCTACACCTTC.